The clone carrying this T cell receptor beta chain has ten or more counts. Sequencing libraries for TCR beta were prepared with iRepertoire HTBI primers and Arm-PCR of CDR3 regions. In the original workflow: Segment identification across samples yielded around 64 TRBV and roughly 14 TRBJ segments. In TCRdb, the multiplex PCR reads were re-called with MiXCR into one record per CDR3 protein. The authors' filters were not applied to this entry. The sample carries fewer than 650,000 distinct CDR3 sequences, 15% to 20% recorded once. Time point given: newly diagnosed GD, antithyroid drugs for less than 3 months. From RNA extracted from PBMCs, the TCR library was made. These data originate in a study of regulatory T cells in long-lasting Graves disease. Trimming cost V 6 bases and J 4 bases; bases outside gene matches: 6. This CDR3 comprises 13 residues. Germline V gene sequence: CDR1 MDHEN, CDR2 SYDVKM. These records were also assigned to another study, of T cells in Graves' hyperthyroidism and ophthalmopathy. That source adds: No ophthalmopathy progression within 18 months constituted stable Graves' hyperthyroidism. The TCR CDR3 first-round RT-PCR relied on the HTBI primer set.

The receptor comes from a man aged 18 to 30 with Graves disease. Sequenced here: peripheral blood mononuclear cells (PBMCs), sampled at new diagnosis, from a patient treated with antithyroid drugs. This chain connects TRBV28 to TRBJ2-7; 7 bases match TRBD2. In DNA form, the CDR3 reads TGTGCCAGCAGCGAAGCGGGACTATACGAGCAGTACTTC. Its protein product is CASSEAGLYEQYF.